The rows below give T cell receptor beta chains drawn from one sample of a study of OX40 agonist ivuxolimab in advanced cancers. Here immunoSEQ multiplex PCR was the method, and the copy in TCRdb shows in-frame clones only, minus some. The profile shows 60,000 to 70,000 clones, approximately 86% of them singletons. The sample here was CD4+ or CD8+ T cells sorted from blood, taken in a trial of the OX40 agonist ivuxolimab. Receptor source: an adult with an advanced solid tumor such as melanoma, head and neck, liver or kidney cancer. The CDR3 runs from the conserved cysteine through the conserved F or W. Fields, in order: V gene, clone size, D gene, J gene, CDR3 protein, CDR3 DNA. D genes are given only for firm matches. Size tells how often a clone was seen (once, few, many) or the class of an expanded clone, and some rows leave it out.

>TRBV9|-|TRBD2|TRBJ2-5
CASSFGTTQETQYF
TGTGCCAGCAGCTTCGGGACTACCCAAGAGACCCAGTACTTC
>TRBV18|-|TRBD2|TRBJ2-7
CASSPQRGADEQYF
TGTGCCAGCTCACCACAGCGGGGGGCGGACGAGCAGTACTTC
>TRBV5-1|-|TRBD1|TRBJ1-2
CASSLRGQMEGYTF
TGCGCCAGCAGCTTAAGGGGACAGATGGAGGGCTACACCTTC
>TRBV28|-|TRBD2|TRBJ2-1
CASSSNELAGYNEQFF
TGTGCCAGCAGTTCAAATGAACTAGCGGGATACAATGAGCAGTTCTTC
>TRBV6-5|-|-|TRBJ1-4
CASSPEGVRYEKLFF
TGTGCCAGCAGTCCAGAGGGGGTGAGATATGAAAAACTGTTTTTT
>TRBV7-2|-|-|TRBJ2-5
CASSLGGRETQYF
TGTGCCAGCAGCCTAGGGGGGCGAGAGACCCAGTACTTC
>TRBV4-3|-|TRBD1|TRBJ2-1
CASGTTGVNEQFF
TGCGCCAGCGGAACTACAGGGGTCAATGAGCAGTTCTTC
>TRBV7-9|-|TRBD2|TRBJ2-1
CASSPGLGLNEQFF
TGTGCCAGCAGCCCGGGACTAGGATTGAATGAGCAGTTCTTC
>TRBV28|-|-|TRBJ2-1
CASSITQGSSYNEQFF
TGTGCCAGCAGTATCACCCAGGGGTCTAGCTACAATGAGCAGTTCTTC
>TRBV5-1|-|TRBD1|TRBJ2-5
CASSLGDRGETQYF
TGCGCCAGCAGCTTGGGGGACAGGGGGGAGACCCAGTACTTC
>TRBV5-1|few|TRBD2|TRBJ2-2
CASSLARGGATGELFF
TGCGCCAGCAGCTTGGCCCGGGGGGGTGCCACCGGGGAGCTGTTTTTT
>TRBV10-3|-|TRBD2|TRBJ2-7
CASTEGGRVAGAYEQYF
TGTGCCTCGACGGAAGGGGGGCGGGTAGCGGGAGCCTACGAGCAGTACTTC
>TRBV7-2|-|-|TRBJ2-3
CASTVLAAGPGTDTQYF
TGTGCCAGCACCGTTCTGGCGGCCGGCCCTGGCACAGATACGCAGTATTTT
>TRBV15|-|-|TRBJ2-1
CATSDRLERNNEQFF
TGTGCCACCAGCGATAGACTCGAGAGGAACAATGAGCAGTTCTTC
>TRBV4-1|-|TRBD1|TRBJ1-4
CASSQTRQGEQDDATNEKLFF
TGCGCCAGCAGCCAAACCAGACAGGGGGAACAGGACGATGCAACTAATGAAAAACTGTTTTTT
>TRBV10-3|-|TRBD1|TRBJ1-4
CAARTGRTEKLFF
TGTGCCGCCAGGACAGGGCGAACTGAAAAACTGTTTTTT
>TRBV6-1|-|-|TRBJ2-6
CASRRSGANVLTF
TGTGCCAGCAGAAGATCTGGGGCCAACGTCCTGACTTTC
>TRBV27|once|-|TRBJ2-7
CASRAWAGRPSSYEQYF
TGTGCCAGCAGGGCTTGGGCAGGACGACCGAGCTCCTACGAGCAGTACTTC
>TRBV19|-|-|TRBJ1-4
CASSIGGRTAEKLFF
TGTGCCAGTAGTATAGGGGGCAGGACCGCGGAAAAACTGTTTTTT
>TRBV14|-|-|TRBJ2-3
CASSQDRSADTQYF
TGTGCCAGCAGCCAAGATCGGTCGGCAGATACGCAGTATTTT